Listed here are 28 T cell receptor beta chains from one sample, sequenced in a study of T cell responses to AZD1222 COVID-19 vaccine. Sequenced by immunoSEQ multiplex PCR; TCRdb stores in-frame clones only, minus some. The profile shows over 120,000 clones, approximately 90% of them singletons. Sequenced material: peripheral blood, taken on day 0 of AZD1222 vaccination. The receptors shown here come from an adult in good health.

The chain employs TRBV5-5 and TRBJ2-1, with D possibly matching TRBD2 (5 bases). Germline CDR1 reads SGHKS; CDR2 reads YYEKEE (reference sequence). This CDR3 is 13 amino acids long. The V end was cut by 1 base, the J end by 6 bases, with 8 bases between. CDR3 residues: CASSLPSGNEQFF. In DNA, the CDR3 is TGTGCCAGCAGCTTGCCCAGCGGCAATGAGCAGTTCTTC.

This chain joins TRBV5-1 and TRBJ2-3; 8 nucleotides line up with TRBD1. Looked up from germline, CDR1 is SGHRS and CDR2 is YFSETQ. Unmatched junction bases numbered 5, after V lost 4 bases and J lost 4 bases. The CDR3 has 14 amino acids. This chain's CDR3 is CASSQQGGADTQYF. In DNA form, the CDR3 reads TGCGCCAGCAGCCAACAGGGGGGTGCAGATACGCAGTATTTT.

The rearrangement links TRBV29-1 to TRBJ1-2, with 7 bases fitting TRBD1. The CDR3 contains 12 residues. Germline CDR1 reads SQVTM; CDR2 reads ANQGSEA. The V and J ends lost 5 bases and 5 bases, in that order; junction bases with no gene match: 5. In DNA, the CDR3 is TGCAGCGTTACAGGGGTAGGATATGGCTACACCTTC. It encodes CSVTGVGYGYTF.

CDR3 in amino acids: CLSRSSYNEQFF. CDR3 bases: TGTTTGTCGCGCAGCTCCTACAATGAGCAGTTCTTC. The chain combines TRBV6-6 with TRBJ2-1; D unclear. Germline V gene lookup returns CDR1 MNHNY and CDR2 SVGAGI (reference sequence). The CDR3 consists of 12 residues.

V usage is TRBV30 and J usage is TRBJ2-7; 13 bases are a match to TRBD2. The CDR3 is made up of 15 amino acids. V lost 6 bases and J lost 5; bases outside the gene matches: 10. Germline CDR1 and CDR2: GTSNPN and SVGIG (reference sequence). Here the CDR3 DNA reads TGTGCCTGCTTAGGACTAGCGGGAGACCCCCACGAGCAGTACTTC. Translated: CACLGLAGDPHEQYF.

The J gene is TRBJ2-1, the V gene TRBV28; D is uncertain. V was pared by 7 bases and J by 2 bases, with 15 bases between. CDR3 length: 15 residues. Germline V CDR1 and CDR2: MDHEN, SYDVKM. CDR3 coding DNA: TGTGCCAGCACCCACGCCCTACGGGCCTACAATGAGCAGTTCTTC. It encodes CASTHALRAYNEQFF.

This clone was seen a single time. This chain links TRBV9 with TRBJ1-1, with D possibly matching TRBD1 (5 bases). Deletions cut 0 bases from V and 0 bases from J, with 9 bases between. The V gene's germline CDR1 is SGDLS and CDR2 YYNGEE. CDR3 size: 15 residues. CDR3 DNA sequence: TGTGCCAGCAGCGTAGTAGGGACGATGAACACTGAAGCTTTCTTT. It specifies CASSVVGTMNTEAFF.

The gene calls are TRBV24-1 and TRBJ1-5; D not resolved. The CDR3 length is 10 residues. The V end was cut by 8 bases, the J end by 11 bases, with 9 bases between. Germline CDR1 KGHDR, CDR2 SFDVKD. The CDR3 coding sequence is TGTGCCACCACGGGGTCGACCCAGCATTTT. It yields the protein CATTGSTQHF.

In its sample, this clone was seen a few times. The chain couples TRBV7-9 to TRBJ2-7; either TRBD1 or TRBD2 may supply D (5 bases each). The CDR3 is 15 residues long. CDR1 SEHNR and CDR2 FQNEAQ come from the germline V gene (reference sequence). With 5 bases removed from V and 3 bases from J, the gap between germline ends came to 17 bases. The CDR3 coding sequence is TGTGCCAGCAGCCTTGACAGTGTCGGAGGCTACGAGCAGTACTTC. As protein: CASSLDSVGGYEQYF. The full variable domain, completed using reference TRBV7-9 and TRBJ2-7, is DTGVSQNPRHKITKRGQNVTFRCDPISEHNRLYWYRQTLGQGPEFLTYFQNEAQLEKSRLLSDRFSAERPKGSFSTLEIQRTEQGDSAMYLCASSLDSVGGYEQYFGPGTRLTVT.

The chain joins TRBV7-9 to TRBJ1-2; possible D gene TRBD1, 5 bases. The length of the CDR3 is 14 residues. From germline, CDR1 is SEHNR and CDR2 FQNEAQ (reference sequence). Trimming shortened V by 2 bases and J by 7 bases, and 14 bases separated the two germline ends. The CDR3 sequence: CASSLNGGEGGYTF. CDR3 sequence (DNA): TGTGCCAGCAGCTTAAACGGGGGGGAAGGTGGCTACACCTTC.

This chain uses TRBV19 with TRBJ1-1; D not certain. The CDR3 runs to 14 residues. Germline CDR1 and CDR2: LNHDA and SQIVND (reference sequence). V was trimmed by 7 bases and J by 0 bases, leaving 12 bases between them. CDR3: CASTLTGLNTEAFF. The CDR3 DNA is TGTGCCAGTACTCTGACGGGTCTGAACACTGAAGCTTTCTTT.

In regard to this clone: The same CDR3 arises from other DNA sequences in this sample as well. The gene calls are TRBV11-2 and TRBJ2-5, with a possible D match to TRBD1 (6 bases). Germline V CDR1 and CDR2: SGHAT, FQNNGV. The CDR3 runs to 15 residues. Trimming took off 1 base at V and 2 bases at J, with 11 bases between the two ends. The CDR3 loop is CASSLGDRPQETQYF. The DNA of the CDR3 is TGTGCCAGCAGCTTAGGAGACAGGCCACAAGAGACCCAGTACTTC. Together with reference TRBV11-2 and TRBJ2-5, the CDR3 gives the full variable domain: EAGVAQSPRYKIIEKRQSVAFWCNPISGHATLYWYQQILGQGPKLLIQFQNNGVVDDSQLPKDRFSAERLKGVDSTLKIQPAKLEDSAVYLCASSLGDRPQETQYFGPGTRLLVL.

V and J are TRBV5-4 and TRBJ2-1, with D unresolved. CDR1 and CDR2 (germline): SGHNT, YYREEE (reference sequence). With 4 bases removed from V and 7 bases from J, the gap between germline ends came to 15 bases. The CDR3 runs to 14 residues. The CDR3 nucleotides are TGTGCCAGCAGCCCGGATCGAGCCTGGAATGAGCAGTTCTTC. As protein: CASSPDRAWNEQFF.

The chain employs TRBV30 and TRBJ1-2, with D uncertain. Trimming shortened V by 2 bases and J by 3 bases, and 13 bases separated the two germline ends. Germline V gives CDR1 GTSNPN, CDR2 SVGIG (reference sequence). The CDR3 runs 14 residues. The CDR3 loop is CAWSPGRPDYGYTF. DNA for the CDR3: TGTGCCTGGAGTCCCGGCAGGCCTGACTATGGCTACACCTTC.

The CDR3 sequence is CASSQWGLAVYNEQFF. For the CDR3, the DNA is TGTGCCAGCAGCCAATGGGGACTAGCGGTTTACAATGAGCAGTTCTTC. This chain joins TRBV14 and TRBJ2-1, with 11 nucleotides matching TRBD2. CDR1 SGHDN and CDR2 FVKESK come from the germline V gene. The CDR3 runs to 16 residues. V was clipped by 2 bases and J by 4 bases; unmatched bases: 4.

The CDR3 region has the DNA TGCGCCAGCAGCTTGGGCAGGGCCGCCCCTGGAAACACCATATATTTT. Its protein product is CASSLGRAAPGNTIYF. J is TRBJ1-3 and V is TRBV5-1; tentative D call: TRBD1 (5 bases). The CDR3 is 16 residues long. Germline loops: CDR1 SGHRS, CDR2 YFSETQ. Deletions cut 0 bases from V and 2 bases from J, with 12 bases between. The full variable domain, with the rest looked up from reference TRBV5-1 and TRBJ1-3, is KAGVTQTPRYLIKTRGQQVTLSCSPISGHRSVSWYQQTPGQGLQFLFEYFSETQRNKGNFPGRFSGRQFSNSRSEMNVSTLELGDSALYLCASSLGRAAPGNTIYFGEGSWLTVV.

This clone appeared once. The chain joins TRBV9 to TRBJ2-2; no reliable D call. Germline V CDR1 and CDR2: SGDLS, YYNGEE. V was trimmed by 4 bases and J by 0 bases, leaving 10 bases between them. CDR3 length equals 15 residues. The CDR3 loop reads CASSQNPANTGELFF. The CDR3 region has the DNA TGTGCCAGCAGCCAGAACCCCGCGAACACCGGGGAGCTGTTTTTT. The whole variable domain, filled in from reference TRBV9 and TRBJ2-2, reads DSGVTQTPKHLITATGQRVTLRCSPRSGDLSVYWYQQSLDQGLQFLIQYYNGEERAKGNILERFSAQQFPDLHSELNLSSLELGDSALYFCASSQNPANTGELFFGEGSRLTVL.

The chain uses TRBV3-1 (or the pseudogene TRBV3-2) and TRBJ2-1; D is unresolved. The CDR3 spans 12 residues. V shed 3 bases and J shed 8 bases, with 8 bases lying between them. Germline assignment: CDR1 LGHDT and CDR2 YNNKEL (reference sequence). The CDR3 sequence is CASSHTYDEQFF. The DNA for the CDR3 is TGTGCCAGCAGCCACACTTACGATGAGCAGTTCTTC.

This clone has only a few counts. This chain joins TRBV19 and TRBJ1-2; possibly TRBD1 for D (6 bases). CDR3 length: 14 residues. The V and J ends lost 7 bases and 6 bases respectively, with 18 bases between them. Germline lookup yields CDR1 LNHDA and CDR2 SQIVND (reference sequence). The CDR3 sequence: CASTLDSMIDGYTF. Here the CDR3 DNA reads TGTGCCAGTACCCTGGACAGTATGATAGATGGCTACACCTTC.

The chain couples TRBV29-1 to TRBJ1-2; 11 positions match TRBD1. This CDR3 has 13 residues. The germline V gene has CDR1 SQVTM and CDR2 ANQGSEA. V lost 6 bases, J lost 5 bases, and 5 bases stayed unmatched. The CDR3 region is CSVGDRGKYGYTF. Here the CDR3 DNA reads TGCAGCGTAGGGGACAGGGGGAAGTATGGCTACACCTTC.

V gene TRBV11-2 combines with J gene TRBJ2-1; TRBD2 matches at 7 bases. CDR1 is SGHAT, CDR2 FQNNGV, per germline. V shed 5 bases and J 2 bases; nucleotides not matched to a gene: 6. This CDR3 is 15 amino acids long. The chain's CDR3 is CASSPGGTTYNEQFF. CDR3 nucleotide sequence: TGTGCCAGCAGCCCCGGGGGGACTACCTACAATGAGCAGTTCTTC.

This clone was recorded once. The genes are TRBV29-1 and TRBJ1-2; no clear D gene. Per germline, CDR1 SQVTM and CDR2 ANQGSEA. This CDR3 has 10 amino acids. The DNA for the CDR3 is TGCAGGGCCGAGCCGGGGGGCTACACCTTC. Protein: CRAEPGGYTF. Filled out from reference TRBV29-1 and TRBJ1-2, the complete variable domain reads SAVISQKPSRDICQRGTSLTIQCQVDSQVTMMFWYRQQPGQSLTLIATANQGSEATYESGFVIDKFPISRPNLTFSTLTVSNMSPEDSSIYLCRAEPGGYTFGSGTRLTVV.

V and J are TRBV10-3 and TRBJ2-1; 8 positions agree with TRBD2. From germline, CDR1 is ENHRY and CDR2 SYGVKD. The ends lost 4 bases at V and 6 bases at J; junction bases unmatched: 8. The CDR3 spans 15 residues. CDR3 loop: CAISASGRAGNEQFF. Written as DNA, the CDR3 is TGTGCCATCAGTGCTTCCGGGAGGGCTGGCAATGAGCAGTTCTTC.

This clone was observed once. The CDR3 DNA reads TGCGCCAGCGAAACAGACGGGCCCACAGATACGCAGTATTTT. Amino acids: CASETDGPTDTQYF. This sequence joins TRBV10-1 and TRBJ2-3; the D is unclear. The germline V and J ends were trimmed by 8 bases and 2 bases, with 14 bases remaining between them. The CDR3 consists of 14 residues. Germline V gives CDR1 WNHNN, CDR2 SYGVQD (reference sequence).

This clone has only one observation. The rearrangement links TRBV3-1 (or the pseudogene TRBV3-2) to TRBJ1-2, with D perhaps matching TRBD1 (6 bases). The germline V gene encodes CDR1 LGHDT and CDR2 YNNKEL (reference sequence). The CDR3 runs to 16 residues. With 1 base removed from V and 4 bases from J, the gap between germline ends came to 16 bases. This CDR3 reads CASSQVGIGQTYGYTF. The CDR3 DNA follows: TGTGCCAGCAGCCAAGTTGGCATAGGACAGACCTATGGCTACACCTTC.

V gene TRBV4-3 combines with J gene TRBJ2-3, with 12 bases identical to TRBD2. V was clipped by 1 base and J by 4 bases; unmatched bases: 9. CDR1 LGHNA and CDR2 YSLEER come from the germline V gene. CDR3 length equals 18 residues. In DNA, the CDR3 is TGCGCCAGCAGCCAAGTCCTCTCCCTAGCGGGAGGGCCAGATACGCAGTATTTT. This translates into CASSQVLSLAGGPDTQYF.

This chain connects TRBV10-3 to TRBJ1-2; weak D call: TRBD1 (5 bases). Germline V lookup: CDR1 ENHRY, CDR2 SYGVKD. Trimming pared 3 bases from V and 4 bases from J, leaving 12 bases between. The CDR3 runs 14 residues. The CDR3 sequence: CAISDRGSIYGYTF. The CDR3 DNA reads as TGTGCCATCAGTGACCGGGGGTCAATCTATGGCTACACCTTC.

The J gene is TRBJ2-1, the V gene TRBV14; perhaps D is TRBD1 or TRBD2 (7 bases each). V lost 5 bases and J lost 5, with 19 bases in between. This CDR3 contains 16 residues. Per the germline V gene, CDR1 is SGHDN and CDR2 is FVKESK. CDR3: CASSFIQGTINNEQFF. The CDR3 nucleotides read TGTGCCAGCAGCTTTATACAGGGGACTATAAACAATGAGCAGTTCTTC.